This TCR beta chain stems from a study of cytomegalovirus exposure and HLA in healthy donors (dated by TCRdb to 2017 to 2019). About the study as a whole: An earlier analysis of under 600 of the donors reported 250 to 300 Gb of sequence data and more than 90 million unique TCR beta sequences from about 200 million T cells. An early release that covered more than 550 HLA-typed donors contained 250 to 350 gigabases of sequencing data and tens of millions of unique TCR sequences. Among the approximately 400 genotyped donors, more than 70% belonged to the genetic ancestry cluster associated with self-reported Caucasian donors. The study aimed to test whether cataloging public T cell receptors could reveal signatures of past pathogen exposure. Using immunosequencing, the study profiled T cell repertoires from 640 or so subjects and related those repertoires to cytomegalovirus serostatus. Along with the approximately 670-subject first cohort, a separate validation cohort of over a hundred different subjects was used. To predict cytomegalovirus infection status, the study brought together high-throughput TCR immunosequencing, statistical association of individual TCRs with disease status, and machine learning. To study patterns of TCR occurrence, a later analysis re-analyzed previously published TCR beta repertoires from several hundred donors and added high-resolution HLA genotyping. In the later analysis, no new phenotypic data were used to find candidate immune exposures; instead, reliance was placed on TCR beta sequences and their occurrence across donors. An earlier analysis of about 620 of the donors applied high-throughput TCR beta sequencing to assess whether each TCR beta V gene segment acted as functional or pseudogenic. Alongside the repertoire data, information on donor age, sex, ethnicity and CMV serostatus was compiled. Genome-wide SNP genotypes for about 60% of the roughly 670 donors were used in a later genetic analysis, which treated that subset as a discovery cohort. All discovery cohort repertoires had been generated on a single sequencing platform. HLA typing covered class I and class II loci at four-digit resolution. Typing coverage differed by locus: A, B, C, DRB1 and DQB1 were typed in about 629-640 donors, DQA1 in 522, DPA1 in roughly 590, and DPB1 in roughly 470. Because of strong linkage in the cohort, 4 to 6 DR-DQ haplotypes were treated as single units for association and clustering. Among 300 to 450 genotyped donors of the cohort, an average of roughly 240,000 unique TCR beta nucleotide sequences were sequenced per donor, around a sixth of them non-productive. Beyond this particular receptor, the publication reports: Most TCR sequences were observed very rarely across donors, whereas some public TCRs were present in many individuals. Several of the top co-occurrence clusters appeared to be linked to parvovirus B19, influenza, CMV and Epstein-Barr virus, according to a later analysis. An earlier analysis of 450 to 750 of the donors showed that most TCR beta V segments appeared in productive rearrangements either about 87% or about 30% of the time, which broadly matched IMGT annotations. A later analysis found that TCR association rates varied across HLA loci, with DRB1 alleles showing the most associated TCRs and HLA-C alleles the fewest. In a later genetic analysis, a missense DCLRE1C variant was associated with V-gene and J-gene trimming of TCR beta chains, and the association was replicated in an independent cohort. In a later genetic analysis, fewer N-insertions in productive TCRs were reported among donors in an Asian-associated ancestry cluster than the approximately 630-donor mean. This cohort had only TCR beta chains sequenced, and the lack of alpha or paired-chain data limited which features could be detected. Correlated functional status among segregating V segments might be attributable to linkage disequilibrium, but an unknown experimental factor could not be ruled out. In a later analysis, most CMV-associated TCR beta chains were found to appear HLA-restricted, with HLA associations seemingly driven largely by CMV exposure. A group of highly shared sequence variants was considered likely to be a technical artifact of the sequencing pipeline. Because the 87-base-pair reads could not distinguish some IMGT-functional V segments, including TRBV6-2 and TRBV6-3, those segments were excluded. Sequencing depth was assumed to be roughly uniform across donors in the presence/absence analyses, though that assumption may not hold. About 15 rarely observed V segments, including chromosome 9 orphons, were excluded from the earlier analysis of just under 600 of the donors because counts were too low. Because HLA typing was unavailable for some donors at each locus, only the typed subset was used in association tests. Specific HLA alleles were associated with 18,000 or so TCR beta sequences at a false discovery rate of 0.05 in a later analysis. Strong co-occurrence of HLA alleles, especially DR and DQ, made assigning TCR associations to individual alleles difficult. In vitro tests confirmed that a few of the cytomegalovirus-associated TCR beta chains recognize cytomegalovirus antigens. For the cohort, immune exposure information was limited to CMV serostatus. The study gave a list of 150 to 200 TCR beta chains associated with cytomegalovirus. A further reported finding was that TCR beta sequences accurately predicted the HLA-A and HLA-B alleles for most subjects in the first cohort. Compared with equally common non-associated chains, HLA-associated TCR beta chains in a later analysis were more clonally expanded and had lower generation probabilities. According to the authors, the approach could potentially be generalized to other disease states and immunological phenotypes. The classifier was reported to diagnose cytomegalovirus status with high specificity and sensitivity in both the original cohort and the validation cohort.

The cohort consisted of 666 healthy bone marrow donors. At the time of sampling, every cohort member was nominally healthy, though immune exposures that went unrecorded were likely present. The donor was CMV seronegative and belonged to the group of 352 seronegative cohort members. A peripheral blood sample was provided by each donor, and peripheral blood mononuclear cells were used for TCR beta sequencing. The Qiagen DNeasy Blood Extraction Kit was used to extract genomic DNA from the blood cell samples. Library prep was done by the immunoSEQ multiplex PCR assay. For the multiplex PCR, a mixture combining 60 forward primers for TCR Vbeta segments and 13 reverse primers for TCR Jbeta segments was used. Amplification of the CDR3 region of rearranged TCR beta genes was performed with a multiplex PCR assay on genomic DNA. Amplified TCR beta libraries were sequenced as 87-base-pair reads on the Illumina HiSeq System. On the study's bioinformatics: In a later analysis, about 80 million unique TCR beta chains were counted across the 650 to 700 repertoires, and roughly 9.9 million of these chains were shared by at least two donors. Raw reads were error-corrected and collapsed into unique sequences with a nearest-neighbor algorithm that merged closely related sequences to remove PCR and sequencing errors. CDR3 sequences were aligned to IMGT reference sequences to assign V, D and J gene segments. For a sequence to be retained, a match of at least six nucleotides to both a V gene segment and a J gene segment was required. A rearrangement counted as productive if the CDR3 had no stop codons and remained in frame with V and J, and every other rearrangement counted as non-productive. CDR3 was defined by IMGT convention, running from the second conserved V-encoded cysteine to the conserved J-encoded phenylalanine. Sequences without an unambiguous match to a single V gene segment were excluded from the earlier analysis of about 600 of the donors. An earlier analysis of fewer than 750 of the donors classified V segments as functional when productive rearrangements were above 56.7% and as segregating when the standard deviation between donors was above 5%. A statistical classification framework was built for diagnosing cytomegalovirus status from the catalog of TCR beta chain sequences. A later analysis assigned V and J genes by comparing TCR nucleotide sequences with IMGT/GENE-DB human TR gene sequences. The TCRdist pipeline was used in a later analysis to assign CDR3 sequences and most-parsimonious VDJ recombination scenarios. In a later analysis, every TCR beta chain was defined by the combination of its CDR3 amino acid sequence and its V-gene family, and reads without a unique V-gene family were dropped. As a way to deal with suspected cross-contamination and a sequencing artifact, a later analysis dropped more than 500 nucleotide sequences that were highly shared and had low generation probability. In a later analysis, a clonal expansion index was calculated for each public chain from normalized within-repertoire ranks of inferred template counts. In a later analysis, generation probabilities were computed with a VDJ recombination model fitted to out-of-frame rearrangements, and the resulting probabilities were checked against IGoR. A later analysis scored TCR-TCR, TCR-HLA and TCR-CMV co-occurrence with hypergeometric tests, applying a repertoire-size bias correction to TCR pairs. False discovery rates were estimated in a later analysis by permuting HLA or CMV assignments 20 times. In a later analysis, co-occurring TCRs were grouped with DBSCAN, and TCRdist sequence similarity was added when clustering was performed within HLA-allele-positive subsets. Repertoires with fewer than 30,000 or more than 120,000 public chains, plus five repertoires with anomalous nucleotide sharing, were excluded from co-occurrence clustering. TCRdb holds this immuneACCESS table with in-frame rearrangements only. Some clones are missing; in checked studies, unresolved V genes explain under half, and the rest has no known cause. D and trimming come from the DNA, and the V and J calls and clone size come from that table. Present in this sample are almost 200,000 clones, roughly 79% of which were seen just once. Jointly, the top ten make up less than 2% of the sample.

About this clone itself: This receptor's antigen is unknown. The sample holds no much larger clone one base away, and base qualities are not on file.

CDR1 and CDR2, looked up from the germline V gene, are KGHSH and LQKENI. The CDR3 starts with the cysteine, ends with the phenylalanine, and has 15 residues. Only the CDR3 region is kept as DNA, spanning 45 bases read in frame from base 1. V is trimmed back by 1 base and J by 5 bases, and the junction contains 5 bases that no gene match accounts for. The specimen sequenced was PBMCs. The receptor was derived from a man younger than 40 in good health and CMV-seronegative. The V and J segments used are TRBV18 and TRBJ2-1; TRBD2 agrees with 7 junctional bases. The CDR3: CASSPLRGSNNEQFF. The nucleotides are TGTGCCAGCTCACCACTCCGCGGGAGTAACAATGAGCAGTTCTTC.